This T cell receptor beta chain was identified in a study of T cell repertoires in cytomegalovirus infection. Across the study: Indications of both CMV infection and matching HLA type were provided by public TCR beta signatures.

CDR3 size: 15 residues. Losses at the gene ends were 6 bases for V and 1 base for J; bases not matched to a gene: 7. CDR1 and CDR2 (germline): SEHNR, FQNEAQ (reference sequence). In its sample, this clonotype was seen a few times. Its antigen is as yet unknown. Overall study findings and caveats: Ex vivo responses were dominated by HLA-C-restricted CMV-specific TCR beta clonotypes. The study identified carriers of CMV plus the relevant HLA from cumulative public TCR beta family frequency.

One entry per CDR3 protein results from TCRdb running MiXCR on the reads. Among hundreds of thousands of distinct CDR3 sequences listed, roughly a sixth were seen once. The sequence was collected from a human donor in good health (CMV status not recorded). Some clones in this sample may be carry-over from other donors' samples. The source material was PBMCs. The chain has TRBV7-9 and TRBJ1-1, with 8 bases matching TRBD1. CDR3 protein: CASRFGQGGNTEAFF. The CDR3 DNA reads as TGTGCCAGCAGGTTCGGACAGGGCGGGAACACTGAAGCTTTCTTT.